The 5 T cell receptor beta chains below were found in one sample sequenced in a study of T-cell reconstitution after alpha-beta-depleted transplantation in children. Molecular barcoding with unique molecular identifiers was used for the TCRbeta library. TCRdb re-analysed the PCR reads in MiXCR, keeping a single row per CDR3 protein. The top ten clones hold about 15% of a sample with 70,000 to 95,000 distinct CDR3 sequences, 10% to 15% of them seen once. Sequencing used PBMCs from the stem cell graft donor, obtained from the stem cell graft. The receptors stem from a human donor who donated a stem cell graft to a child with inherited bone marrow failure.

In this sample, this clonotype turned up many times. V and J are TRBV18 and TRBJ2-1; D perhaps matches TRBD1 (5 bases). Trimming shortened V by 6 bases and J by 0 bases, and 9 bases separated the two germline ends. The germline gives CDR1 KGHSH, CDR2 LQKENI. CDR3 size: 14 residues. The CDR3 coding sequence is TGTGCCAGCTCTGTAAGGGGCTCCTACAATGAGCAGTTCTTC. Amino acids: CASSVRGSYNEQFF.

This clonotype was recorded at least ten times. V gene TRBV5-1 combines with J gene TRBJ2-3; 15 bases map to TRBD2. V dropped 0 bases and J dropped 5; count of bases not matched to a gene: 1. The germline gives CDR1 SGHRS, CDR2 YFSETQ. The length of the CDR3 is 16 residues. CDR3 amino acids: CASSLEGLAGGDTQYF. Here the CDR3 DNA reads TGCGCCAGCAGCTTGGAGGGACTAGCGGGAGGAGATACGCAGTATTTT.

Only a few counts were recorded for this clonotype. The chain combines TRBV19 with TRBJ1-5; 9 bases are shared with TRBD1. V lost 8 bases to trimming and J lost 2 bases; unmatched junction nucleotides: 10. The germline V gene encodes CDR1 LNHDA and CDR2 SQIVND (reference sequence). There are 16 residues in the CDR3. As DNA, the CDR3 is TGTGCCAGTGTGGCCAATACAGGGGGCGGCAATCAGCCCCAGCATTTT. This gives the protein CASVANTGGGNQPQHF.

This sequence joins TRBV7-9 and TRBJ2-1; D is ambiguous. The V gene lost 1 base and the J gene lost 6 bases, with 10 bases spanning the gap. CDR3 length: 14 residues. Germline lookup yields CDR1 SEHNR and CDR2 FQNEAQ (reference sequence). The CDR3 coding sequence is TGTGCCAGCAGCTTAGTAGAGGCAGGCAATGAGCAGTTCTTC. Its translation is CASSLVEAGNEQFF.

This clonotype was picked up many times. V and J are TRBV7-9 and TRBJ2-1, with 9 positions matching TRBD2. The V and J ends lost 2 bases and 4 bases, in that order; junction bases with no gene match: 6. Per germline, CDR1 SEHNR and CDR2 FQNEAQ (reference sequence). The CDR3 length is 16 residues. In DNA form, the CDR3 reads TGTGCCAGCAGCTTAAGCCTAGCGGGAAGTTACAATGAGCAGTTCTTC. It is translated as CASSLSLAGSYNEQFF.